Shown below are 19 T cell receptor beta chains from a single sample sequenced in a study of T cells in localized non-small cell lung cancer. Measured with immunoSEQ multiplex PCR; TCRdb has only the in-frame clones, and not every one. The table includes 35,000 to 50,000 clones, roughly 86% detected once. Sequenced here: peripheral blood, sampled before any cancer treatment. The receptor set was obtained from a man between 40 and 70 years old with stage I lung adenocarcinoma.

The V call is TRBV10-3, the J call TRBJ1-2; 10 bases align to TRBD1. The V and J ends lost 6 bases and 2 bases, in that order; junction bases with no gene match: 3. Per the germline V gene, CDR1 is ENHRY and CDR2 is SYGVKD. This CDR3 region has 14 residues. CDR3: CAIRQDRGNYGYTF. The DNA for the CDR3 is TGTGCCATCAGACAGGACAGGGGGAACTATGGCTACACCTTC.

Written as DNA, the CDR3 is TGTGCCAGCAGCCGGGGACTAGCGGGAAACTACGAGCAGTACTTC. This sequence encodes CASSRGLAGNYEQYF. The chain joins TRBV7-9 to TRBJ2-7; the match to TRBD2 covers 13 bases. CDR3 length: 15 amino acids. Germline V gene lookup returns CDR1 SEHNR and CDR2 FQNEAQ (reference sequence). V lost 5 bases, J lost 3 bases, and 4 bases stayed unmatched. Full variable domain (missing parts from reference TRBV7-9 and TRBJ2-7): DTGVSQNPRHKITKRGQNVTFRCDPISEHNRLYWYRQTLGQGPEFLTYFQNEAQLEKSRLLSDRFSAERPKGSFSTLEIQRTEQGDSAMYLCASSRGLAGNYEQYFGPGTRLTVT.

This chain connects TRBV5-6 to TRBJ2-1, with 8 bases fitting TRBD2. In germline, CDR1 is SGHDT, CDR2 YYEEEE. The CDR3 contains 11 residues. Trimming at V came to 4 bases and at J to 14 bases, leaving 5 bases not matched to a gene. In DNA form, the CDR3 reads TGTGCCAGCAGCCGCGGGGGGCAAGAGTTCTTC. It specifies CASSRGGQEFF.

V gene TRBV7-6 combines with J gene TRBJ2-3, with D hard to call. V lost 5 bases to trimming and J lost 2 bases, with 8 bases between them. CDR3 length: 13 amino acids. CDR1 is SGHVS, CDR2 FNYEAQ, per germline. CDR3: CASSPPSTDTQYF. In DNA form, the CDR3 reads TGTGCCAGCAGCCCCCCCTCCACAGATACGCAGTATTTT.

This rearrangement joins TRBV4-3 to TRBJ2-5; 9 nucleotides align to TRBD1. The CDR3 runs 14 residues. Germline-derived CDR1 and CDR2 are LGHNA and YSLEER. V was pared by 1 base and J by 4 bases, with 1 base of the junction left unmatched. CDR3 residues: CASSQGTGAETQYF. The CDR3 bases are TGCGCCAGCAGCCAAGGGACAGGGGCAGAGACCCAGTACTTC.

V usage is TRBV25-1 and J usage is TRBJ2-3; perhaps D is TRBD1 or TRBD2 (6 bases each). The CDR3 contains 13 residues. V dropped 4 bases and J dropped 9 bases, with 14 bases sitting between them. The germline V gene encodes CDR1 MGHDK and CDR2 SYGVNS. The CDR3 spells CASSGGDGTTQYF. The CDR3 DNA reads as TGTGCCAGCAGTGGCGGGGACGGGACAACGCAGTATTTT.

This clone was observed a single time. The gene calls are TRBV28 and TRBJ1-2; D remains ambiguous. V gave up 3 bases and J gave up 2 bases, with 13 bases separating them. This CDR3 has 15 residues. CDR1 MDHEN and CDR2 SYDVKM come from the germline V gene. CDR3 DNA: TGTGCCAGCAGTTTTAGCCACGTTAGGAACTATGGCTACACCTTC. Encoded protein: CASSFSHVRNYGYTF.

The chain employs TRBV4-2 and TRBJ1-5; TRBD1 agrees at 8 bases. With V trimmed by 1 base and J by 4 bases, 3 bases remained unmatched. Germline CDR1 is LGHNA and CDR2 is YNFKEQ. The CDR3 is made up of 15 amino acids. The CDR3 loop is CASSQGGTGNQPQHF. The CDR3 bases are TGTGCCAGCAGCCAAGGCGGGACAGGAAATCAGCCCCAGCATTTT.

V and J are TRBV6-5 and TRBJ2-1; 11 nucleotides align to TRBD2. The germline CDR1 and CDR2 sequences are MNHEY and SVGAGI. Trimming took 6 bases from V and 2 from J; bases not matched to a gene: 3. The CDR3 has 15 residues. The CDR3 nucleotides are TGTGCCAGCAGGCTACTAGCGGGGGCCTACAATGAGCAGTTCTTC. It yields the protein CASRLLAGAYNEQFF.

The genes are TRBV23-1 and TRBJ2-1; D ambiguous. TRBV23-1 is an open reading frame, and its role is uncertain. CDR3 length equals 14 residues. Trimming left V 0 bases short and J 8 bases short, with 11 bases between. Written as DNA, the CDR3 is TGCGCCAGCAGTCAATCGATCAGAAGGCATGAGCAGTTCTTC. Encoded protein: CASSQSIRRHEQFF.

This chain uses TRBV7-2 with TRBJ2-1, with 8 bases fitting TRBD2. There are 14 residues in the CDR3. Losses at the gene ends were 6 bases for V and 4 bases for J; bases not matched to a gene: 5. From germline, CDR1 is SGHTA and CDR2 FQGNSA. CDR3 protein: CASSRQREYNEQFF. The CDR3 DNA reads as TGTGCCAGCAGTCGCCAGCGGGAGTACAATGAGCAGTTCTTC.

This rearrangement joins TRBV7-8 to TRBJ1-2; D is perhaps TRBD1 (5 bases). The CDR3 spans 14 residues. V was trimmed by 2 bases and J by 6 bases, leaving 13 bases between them. The germline gives CDR1 SGHVS, CDR2 FQNEAQ. The CDR3 is CASSLWQGGDGYTF. The CDR3 DNA reads TGTGCCAGCAGCTTATGGCAGGGCGGAGATGGCTACACCTTC.

Only one count was recorded for this clone. The V call is TRBV27, the J call TRBJ1-4; tentatively, D is TRBD1 (5 bases). CDR3 length: 18 amino acids. Trimming left V 7 bases short and J 2 bases short, with 23 bases between. Germline CDR1 reads MNHEY; CDR2 reads SMNVEV (reference sequence). This chain's CDR3 is CASTTQFGGAGTNEKLFF. DNA of the CDR3: TGTGCCAGCACTACCCAATTTGGGGGTGCAGGTACTAATGAAAAACTGTTTTTT.

This sequence joins TRBV25-1 and TRBJ2-5; 9 bases line up with TRBD2. The V gene end was trimmed by 2 bases and the J gene end by 9 bases; junction bases not matched to a gene: 7. The CDR3 consists of 14 residues. Per the germline V gene, CDR1 is MGHDK and CDR2 is SYGVNS. CDR3 region: CASSERGRGEAQYF. The CDR3, as DNA: TGTGCCAGCAGTGAACGCGGGAGGGGCGAGGCCCAGTACTTC. Drawing the rest from reference TRBV25-1 and TRBJ2-5, the complete variable domain is EADIYQTPRYLVIGTGKKITLECSQTMGHDKMYWYQQDPGMELHLIHYSYGVNSTEKGDLSSESTVSRIRTEHFPLTLESARPSHTSQYLCASSERGRGEAQYFGPGTRLLVL.

The J gene is TRBJ2-2, the V gene TRBV19; weak D call: TRBD1 (5 bases). CDR3 length: 16 amino acids. From germline, CDR1 is LNHDA and CDR2 SQIVND (reference sequence). V gave up 3 bases and J gave up 3 bases, with 14 bases separating them. The CDR3 loop is CASSIQGGQYTGELFF. The CDR3, as DNA: TGTGCCAGTAGTATCCAGGGCGGCCAGTACACCGGGGAGCTGTTTTTT.

The J gene is TRBJ1-5, the V gene TRBV6-5; D is perhaps TRBD1 (6 bases). CDR3 length: 15 amino acids. Per the germline V gene, CDR1 is MNHEY and CDR2 is SVGAGI. Trimming took 5 bases from V and 2 from J, leaving 13 bases between them. CDR3 residues: CASSRGKWGNQPQHF. In DNA, the CDR3 is TGTGCCAGCAGTAGGGGGAAGTGGGGCAATCAGCCCCAGCATTTT.

The chain is built from TRBV19 and TRBJ1-3; D call uncertain. Germline lookup yields CDR1 LNHDA and CDR2 SQIVND (reference sequence). Trimming pared 7 bases from V and 0 bases from J, leaving 19 bases between. This CDR3 region has 17 residues. The CDR3 region has the DNA TGTGCCAGTACCCTCGATGGTAGTTCATCCTCTGGAAACACCATATATTTT. Amino acid sequence: CASTLDGSSSSGNTIYF.

The chain uses TRBV29-1 and TRBJ2-2; 8 bases are shared with TRBD1. The CDR3 is 13 amino acids. The V and J ends lost 6 bases and 1 base, in that order; junction bases with no gene match: 1. Germline values: CDR1 SQVTM, CDR2 ANQGSEA. The CDR3 sequence: CSVDRGNTGELFF. The CDR3, as DNA: TGCAGCGTAGACAGGGGGAACACCGGGGAGCTGTTTTTT.

The chain employs TRBV5-6 and TRBJ2-1, with 7 bases lining up with TRBD2. Germline lookup yields CDR1 SGHDT and CDR2 YYEEEE. J lost 10 bases, V lost 3 bases, and 4 bases had no gene match. The CDR3 extends over 12 amino acids. CDR3 nucleotide sequence: TGTGCCAGCAGCTCTCACGGGGGGGAGCAGTTCTTC. It translates to CASSSHGGEQFF.